The source of this T cell receptor beta chain is a study of blood T cell repertoires in COVID-19. Study-wide context: Samples representing acute and convalescent COVID-19 were sourced from the United States, Italy and Spain. In each case, the material was cDNA or gDNA derived from T cells, B-cell-depleted T cells, or PBMCs.

In germline, CDR1 is ENHRY, CDR2 SYGVKD. The CDR3 length is 15 residues. The germline V and J ends were trimmed by 4 bases and 5 bases, with 15 bases remaining between them. Authors' analysis steps: Cell counts per sample came from amplifying reference gene primers. TCRdb keeps only in-frame clones here, not all; method: immunoSEQ multiplex PCR. V and J calls and clone size come straight from that table; D and trimming were deduced from the DNA. The sample has around 270,000 clones, approximately 90% seen once. The gene calls are TRBV10-3 and TRBJ1-3, with D possibly TRBD1 on 5 matching bases. The sequence was collected from a man between 35 and 55 years old with acute or convalescent COVID-19. Sequencing was done on a sample of peripheral blood. Here the CDR3 reads CAISAGLGTRNTIYF. CDR3 DNA sequence: TGTGCCATCAGTGCGGGACTGGGTACCCGAAACACCATATATTTT.